This TCR beta chain was identified in a study of T cell changes during pregnancy in multiple sclerosis. Some clones are missing from TCRdb's copy, which holds only in-frame ones; the method was immunoSEQ multiplex PCR. The sample lists tens of thousands of clones, approximately 89% seen once, with about 0.91% in the top ten. The V gene's germline CDR1 is MGHDK and CDR2 SYGVNS. The CDR3 length is 15 residues. With 5 bases clipped from V and 9 bases from J, the junction kept 10 bases outside the gene matches. This TCR came from a female donor with multiple sclerosis, enrolled in a pregnancy study. The chain joins TRBV25-1 to TRBJ1-5; 10 bases agree with TRBD1. The material was peripheral blood, obtained before pregnancy. CDR3 amino acids: CASSRGTGDGRPQHF. The CDR3 DNA follows: TGTGCCAGCAGTCGAGGGACAGGGGACGGGAGGCCCCAGCATTTT.